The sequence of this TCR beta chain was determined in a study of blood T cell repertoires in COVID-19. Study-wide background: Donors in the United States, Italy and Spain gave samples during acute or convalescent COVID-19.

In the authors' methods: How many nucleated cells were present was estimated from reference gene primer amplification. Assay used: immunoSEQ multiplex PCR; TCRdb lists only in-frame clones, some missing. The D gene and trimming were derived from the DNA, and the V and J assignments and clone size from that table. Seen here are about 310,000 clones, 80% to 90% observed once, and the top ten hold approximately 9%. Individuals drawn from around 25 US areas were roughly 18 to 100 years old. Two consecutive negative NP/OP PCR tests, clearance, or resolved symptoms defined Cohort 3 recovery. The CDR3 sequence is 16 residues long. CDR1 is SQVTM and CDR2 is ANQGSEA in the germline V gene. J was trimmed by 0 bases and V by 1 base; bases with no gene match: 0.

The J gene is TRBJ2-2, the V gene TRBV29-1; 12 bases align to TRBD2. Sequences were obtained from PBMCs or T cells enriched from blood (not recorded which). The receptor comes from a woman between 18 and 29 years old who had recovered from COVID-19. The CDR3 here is CSVEGTSGTNTGELFF. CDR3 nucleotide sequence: TGCAGCGTTGAAGGGACTAGCGGGACGAACACCGGGGAGCTGTTTTTT.